This T cell receptor (beta chain) stems from a study of regulatory T cells in long-lasting Graves disease. The time point: newly diagnosed GD, antithyroid drugs for less than 3 months. Extracted RNA from PBMCs served as the source of the TCR library. The CDR3 totals 15 residues. Germline-derived CDR1 and CDR2 are MNHEY and SVGEGT. The ends lost 2 bases at V and 7 bases at J; junction bases unmatched: 4. Sequencing libraries for TCR beta were prepared with iRepertoire HTBI primers and Arm-PCR of CDR3 regions. TCRdb re-analysed the multiplex PCR reads in MiXCR, keeping a single row per CDR3 protein. The profile shows approximately 400,000 distinct CDR3 sequences, 15% of them singletons. In this sample, this clonotype turned up many times. These data were also reused for a study on T cells in Graves' hyperthyroidism and ophthalmopathy. As that study records: With a median lead of approximately 6 months before onset, the model predicted ophthalmopathy.

The genes are TRBV6-2 or TRBV6-3 and TRBJ2-7; TRBD2 aligns across 14 bases. This receptor was identified in a woman in her thirties or forties with Graves disease. The specimen comprised peripheral blood mononuclear cells (PBMCs), sampled at new diagnosis, from a patient treated with antithyroid drugs. DNA for the CDR3: TGTGCCAGCAGTTACGGGACTAGCGGGAGAGGTGAGCAGTACTTC. It is translated as CASSYGTSGRGEQYF.